This T cell receptor (beta chain) emerged from a study of blood T cell repertoires in COVID-19. The overall study: PBMCs, B-cell-depleted T cells, or T cells were the source of the cDNA or gDNA that made up the material.

Authors' methods: Amplification with reference gene primers provided the estimates of nucleated cell counts. The data were produced by immunoSEQ multiplex PCR, yet TCRdb's version contains in-frame clones alone and is incomplete. The V and J calls and clone size were taken over from that table, and D and trimming were inferred from the DNA. The top ten hold approximately 11% of the sample, which has 70,000 or so clones, around 87% seen once. This clonotype was obtained from a woman aged 18-35 years with acute or convalescent COVID-19. Input material: peripheral blood.

The CDR3 loop is CASSARDRGLNEQFF. The CDR3 nucleotides read TGTGCCAGCAGCGCCCGGGACAGGGGGCTCAATGAGCAGTTCTTC. The V gene is TRBV9, the J gene TRBJ2-1, with 12 bases aligning to TRBD1. The CDR3 totals 15 residues. Germline assignment: CDR1 SGDLS and CDR2 YYNGEE. V shed 3 bases and J 6 bases; nucleotides not matched to a gene: 4.